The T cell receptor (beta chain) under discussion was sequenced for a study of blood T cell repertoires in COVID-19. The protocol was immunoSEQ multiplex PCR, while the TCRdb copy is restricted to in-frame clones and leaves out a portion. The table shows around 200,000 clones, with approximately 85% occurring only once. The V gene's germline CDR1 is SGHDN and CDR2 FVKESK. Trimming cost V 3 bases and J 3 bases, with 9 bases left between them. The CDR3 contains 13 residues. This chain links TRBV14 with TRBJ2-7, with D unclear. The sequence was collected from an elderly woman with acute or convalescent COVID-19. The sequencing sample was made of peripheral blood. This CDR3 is CASSQRPNYEQYF. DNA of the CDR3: TGTGCCAGCAGCCAGAGGCCGAACTACGAGCAGTACTTC. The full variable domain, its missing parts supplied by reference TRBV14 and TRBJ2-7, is EAGVTQFPSHSVIEKGQTVTLRCDPISGHDNLYWYRRVMGKEIKFLLHFVKESKQDESGMPNNRFLAERTGGTYSTLKVQPAELEDSGVYFCASSQRPNYEQYFGPGTRLTVT.